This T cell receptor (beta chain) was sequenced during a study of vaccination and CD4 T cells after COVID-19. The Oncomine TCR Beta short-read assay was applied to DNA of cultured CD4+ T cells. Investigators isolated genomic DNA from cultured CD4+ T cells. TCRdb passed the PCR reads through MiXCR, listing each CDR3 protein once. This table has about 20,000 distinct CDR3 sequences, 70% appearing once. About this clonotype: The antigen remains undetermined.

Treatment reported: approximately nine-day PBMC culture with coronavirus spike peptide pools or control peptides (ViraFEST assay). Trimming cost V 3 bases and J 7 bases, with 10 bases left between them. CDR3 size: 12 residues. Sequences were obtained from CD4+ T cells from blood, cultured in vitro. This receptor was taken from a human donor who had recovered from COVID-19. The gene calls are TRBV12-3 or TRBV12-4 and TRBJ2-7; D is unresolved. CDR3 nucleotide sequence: TGTGCCAGCAGTTTCTCCGTGTTAGAGCAGTACTTC. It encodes CASSFSVLEQYF.